A selection of T cell receptor beta chains follows, all from one sample in a study of tumor-infiltrating lymphocytes in primary liver carcinoma. TCRdb processed the multiplex PCR reads anew with MiXCR; each CDR3 protein has one entry. The sample comprises approximately 80,000 distinct CDR3 sequences, 69% of which are singletons, and about 28% rests with the top ten. The sample consisted of tumor-adjacent normal liver tissue. Receptors originate from a middle-aged man with primary liver carcinoma and hepatitis B virus infection. Each CDR3 is given with its conserved first and last residue. A D gene is named only where the DNA matches it firmly. Some rows have no size entry. The others give once, few or many, or a class for an expanded clone.

clone_size	j_call	d_call	v_call	cdr3_aa	cdr3_nt
NA	TRBJ2-1	NA	TRBV29-1	CSVRSAGGSYNEQFF	TGCAGCGTTAGGTCGGCCGGAGGGTCCTACAATGAGCAGTTCTTC
many	TRBJ2-3	TRBD1	TRBV29-1	CSVRRSWDSGTDTQYF	TGCAGCGTTAGGAGGAGCTGGGACAGTGGCACAGATACGCAGTATTTT
many	TRBJ1-1	TRBD1	TRBV6-2/TRBV6-3	CASTGDSPTAFF	TGTGCCAGCACCGGGGACAGCCCCACGGCTTTCTTT
many	TRBJ2-3	NA	TRBV4-1	CASSHWQGSSTDTQYF	TGCGCCAGCAGCCATTGGCAGGGGTCTAGCACAGATACGCAGTATTTT
NA	TRBJ2-2	TRBD1	TRBV12-3/TRBV12-4	CTSSYHRGAEELFF	TGTACCAGCAGCTACCACAGGGGGGCCGAGGAGCTGTTTTTT
NA	TRBJ2-1	TRBD2	TRBV6-5	CAIGRGTSELF	TGTGCTATCGGGAGAGGGACTAGTGAGTTATTC
NA	TRBJ2-7	NA	TRBV6-2/TRBV6-3	CASSFMQCYEHYF	TGTGCCAGCAGTTTCATGCAGTGCTACGAGCACTACTTC
many	TRBJ2-5	NA	TRBV13	CASSPRPGTPETQYF	TGTGCCAGCAGCCCCCGGCCCGGGACTCCAGAGACCCAGTACTTC
NA	TRBJ2-1	NA	TRBV7-9	CASSHSLSENNEQSF	TGTGCCAGCAGTCACAGTTTATCCGAAAACAATGAGCAGTCCTTC
NA	TRBJ2-2	NA	TRBV12-3/TRBV12-4	CASSDGTPVIGTGELFF	TGTGCCAGCAGTGACGGGACTCCCGTCATAGGTACTGGGGAGCTGTTTTTT
many	TRBJ1-4	TRBD1	TRBV5-1	CASSRTTGGTVEKLFF	TGCGCCAGCAGCCGAACCACAGGGGGTACTGTTGAAAAACTGTTTTTT
NA	TRBJ2-1	NA	TRBV6-1	CTSSELSRGSDEQFF	TGTACCAGCAGTGAACTCTCTAGAGGGAGTGATGAGCAGTTCTTC
NA	TRBJ2-5	NA	TRBV4-2	CTSSPFLSAVTQYF	TGTACCAGCAGCCCCTTTTTGTCCGCGGTGACCCAGTACTTC
NA	TRBJ2-1	TRBD1	TRBV5-1	CASSYEDRSYNGQFF	TGCGCCAGCAGCTACGAGGACAGGTCCTACAATGGGCAGTTCTTC
NA	TRBJ2-3	TRBD2	TRBV5-4	CASSLAGVGDTQYF	TGTGCCAGCAGCTTAGCGGGAGTCGGAGATACGCAGTATTTT
NA	TRBJ2-5	NA	TRBV10-2	CASKGVTSRNLGTQYF	TGCGCTAGCAAGGGGGTGACTAGCAGGAATTTGGGGACCCAGTACTTC
NA	TRBJ2-2	NA	TRBV4-2	CASIIVGYTWELFF	TGTGCCAGCATCATAGTGGGTTACACCTGGGAGCTGTTTTTT